A selection of T cell receptor beta chains follows, all from one sample in a study of T cells in Graves' hyperthyroidism and ophthalmopathy. MiXCR, applied by TCRdb to the multiplex PCR reads, yields one record per CDR3 protein. The data show about 350,000 distinct CDR3 sequences, with 15% to 20% seen just once and around a third held by the top ten. The source material was blood. The receptors here all came from a woman aged 25-40 years with Graves' hyperthyroidism that later progressed to Graves' ophthalmopathy. CDR3s include the opening cysteine and the closing phenylalanine or tryptophan. The D gene is left open where the match is weak. For some rows the clone size is stated as once, few or many, or as a class when expanded; others skip it.

abundance	j_gene	d_gene	v_gene	len	CDR3nt	CDR3aa
few	TRBJ2-1	TRBD2	TRBV19	15	TGTGCCAGTAGCCCGCGGGGGAGCGTCTACAATGAGCAGTTCTTC	CASSPRGSVYNEQFF
few	TRBJ2-1	.	TRBV30	15	TGTGCCTGGAGTGTCCGGGGGCCCCTTATAAATGAGCAGTTCTTC	CAWSVRGPLINEQFF
few	TRBJ2-7	.	TRBV20-1	11	TGCAGTGCTAGTGAAACCTACGAGCAGTACTTC	CSASETYEQYF
few	TRBJ1-5	TRBD1	TRBV20-1	15	TGCAGTGCTAGAGAGGACAGGGGGCGGCGCCAGCCCCAGCATTTT	CSAREDRGRRQPQHF
.	TRBJ2-1	.	TRBV11-1	13	TGTGCCAGCGCCGACGGGGGTTACAATGAGCAGTTCTTC	CASADGGYNEQFF
many	TRBJ1-2	.	TRBV12-3/TRBV12-4	12	TGTGCCAGCAGTCCGGTTAACTATGGCTACACCTTC	CASSPVNYGYTF
many	TRBJ2-3	TRBD2	TRBV28	16	TGTGCCAGCAGTTCCCCGACTAGCGGGGGAACAGATACGCAGTATTTT	CASSSPTSGGTDTQYF
.	TRBJ2-7	TRBD1	TRBV11-1	12	TGTGCCAGCAGCCGATTCGGGACAGCGCAGTACTTC	CASSRFGTAQYF
.	TRBJ2-7	.	TRBV15	17	TGTGCCAGCAGCTCTACTGGACAGAAGAGATACTCCTACGAGCAGTACTTC	CASSSTGQKRYSYEQYF
once	TRBJ1-1	.	TRBV6-5	14	TGTGCCAGCAGTTACTCCCAGGGGTCCACTGAAGCTTTCTTT	CASSYSQGSTEAFF
many	TRBJ1-2	.	TRBV20-1	12	TGCAGTGCTAAGACAGAGAACTATGGCTACACCTTC	CSAKTENYGYTF
.	TRBJ2-7	TRBD2	TRBV12-3/TRBV12-4	16	TGTGCCAGCAGTCCGCGGGGGGCCCTGAGCTCCTACGAGCAGTACTTC	CASSPRGALSSYEQYF
many	TRBJ2-3	TRBD2	TRBV6-1	16	TGTGCCAGCTCGAGACTAGCGGGCCTCTCGTTAGATACGCAGTATTTT	CASSRLAGLSLDTQYF
.	TRBJ2-2	.	TRBV24-1	13	TGTGCCACCAGTGAACGGTACACCGGGGAGCTGTTTTTT	CATSERYTGELFF
many	TRBJ2-4	TRBD2	TRBV6-6	18	TGTGCCAGCAGTTACTCTCTGGAGGCGGGGGGGCCGGAAAACATTCAGTACTTC	CASSYSLEAGGPENIQYF
many	TRBJ2-3	TRBD2	TRBV29-1	15	TGCAGCGTTGAACTCGCGGGGGGATCGACAGATACGCAGTATTTT	CSVELAGGSTDTQYF
many	TRBJ2-2	TRBD2	TRBV7-8	17	TGTGCCAGCAGCCTTAGAATAGCGGGAGGGCCTGCCGGGGAGCTGTTTTTT	CASSLRIAGGPAGELFF
.	TRBJ1-4	.	TRBV15	17	TGTGCCACCAGCAGACAGAGACCGGGACACCGAAATGAAAAACTGTTTTTT	CATSRQRPGHRNEKLFF
few	TRBJ2-1	.	TRBV20-1	14	TGCAGTGCTAGAGATAGTTTGACCATCAATGAGCAGTTCTTC	CSARDSLTINEQFF
many	TRBJ1-6	.	TRBV5-5	16	TGTGCCAGCAGCTCGGCAAGGGTCATGTACGGTTCACCCCTCCACTTT	CASSSARVMYGSPLHF
many	TRBJ2-7	.	TRBV20-1	14	TGCAGTGCTCAGATTGCGACAGGCTCCTACGAGCAGTACTTC	CSAQIATGSYEQYF
many	TRBJ1-1	.	TRBV6-1	17	TGTGCCAGCAGTCACCCCCCCCTCGGGCGGACTAACACTGAAGCTTTCTTT	CASSHPPLGRTNTEAFF
.	TRBJ1-3	.	TRBV20-1	15	TGCAGTGCTAGAGATGTGGTGGGTGGTTGGAACACCATATATTTT	CSARDVVGGWNTIYF
few	TRBJ1-2	.	TRBV29-1	13	TGCAGCGTTGATGGGGATCGCGGCTATGGCTACACCTTC	CSVDGDRGYGYTF
few	TRBJ2-7	TRBD2	TRBV25-1	14	TGTGCCAGTGTCAGAGGCGGGGGGCCCTACGAGCAGTACTTC	CASVRGGGPYEQYF
many	TRBJ1-4	.	TRBV29-1	14	TGCAGCGTTGCAGACAGCACTCTCAAGGGAAAACTGTTTTTT	CSVADSTLKGKLFF
few	TRBJ2-1	.	TRBV7-9	15	TGTGCCAGCAGCTTAGTACGAGGGTTCGGCAATGAGCAGTTCTTC	CASSLVRGFGNEQFF
many	TRBJ2-1	TRBD2	TRBV27	15	TGTGCCAGCAGTTTCGGGACTAGCGGGAGAGAGGGGCAGTTCTTC	CASSFGTSGREGQFF
many	TRBJ2-1	TRBD2	TRBV28	18	TGTGCCAGCAGTCCATGGACTAGCGGGAGGGTACAATACAATGAGCAGTTCTTC	CASSPWTSGRVQYNEQFF
.	TRBJ2-7	TRBD2	TRBV20-1	13	TGCAGTGCCTCTAGCGGAAGGTCCTACGAGCAGTACTTC	CSASSGRSYEQYF
few	TRBJ1-1	.	TRBV6-2/TRBV6-3	16	TGTGCCAGCAGTTACGGGTATATCCTGGGGATGGCTGAAGCTTTCTTT	CASSYGYILGMAEAFF
many	TRBJ1-5	.	TRBV6-1	13	TGTGTTGCTAGGGGTTTCGGCAATCAGCCCCAGCATTTT	CVARGFGNQPQHF
few	TRBJ2-7	.	TRBV27	14	TGTGCCAGCAGCCCTGCTTCGGGGGTCTACGAGCAGTACTTC	CASSPASGVYEQYF
.	TRBJ1-6	.	TRBV18	15	TGTGCCAGCTCACAAGGGCAGTCATATAATTCACCCCTCCACTTT	CASSQGQSYNSPLHF
few	TRBJ2-2	TRBD2	TRBV20-1	18	TGCAGTGCTAGAGACCTGGGACTAGCGACCATGAACACCGGGGAGCTGTTTTTT	CSARDLGLATMNTGELFF
.	TRBJ2-7	TRBD2	TRBV28	15	TGTGCCAGCAGTCCACGGTCGGGCGGGAGTTACGAGCAGTACTTC	CASSPRSGGSYEQYF
once	TRBJ1-6	.	TRBV4-1	17	TGCGCCAGCAGCCAAGAGTGGTACGAGTCGGGGGATTCACCCCTCCACTTT	CASSQEWYESGDSPLHF
many	TRBJ1-6	TRBD1	TRBV2	14	TGTGCCAGCAGTGAGGGGACAGGGGGTTCACCCCTCCACTTT	CASSEGTGGSPLHF
many	TRBJ2-1	TRBD2	TRBV11-2	20	TGTGCCAGCAGCACCTACCGGACTAGCGGGGGTTTAGGACTTTACAATGAGCAGTTCTTC	CASSTYRTSGGLGLYNEQFF
many	TRBJ1-2	.	TRBV5-1	16	TGCGCCAGCAGCGAGATGGGACCGATGGCTAACTATGGCTACACCTTC	CASSEMGPMANYGYTF
few	TRBJ2-4	.	TRBV5-1	15	TGCGCCAGCAGCCGACATGACAGCAGCAAAAACATTCAGTACTTC	CASSRHDSSKNIQYF